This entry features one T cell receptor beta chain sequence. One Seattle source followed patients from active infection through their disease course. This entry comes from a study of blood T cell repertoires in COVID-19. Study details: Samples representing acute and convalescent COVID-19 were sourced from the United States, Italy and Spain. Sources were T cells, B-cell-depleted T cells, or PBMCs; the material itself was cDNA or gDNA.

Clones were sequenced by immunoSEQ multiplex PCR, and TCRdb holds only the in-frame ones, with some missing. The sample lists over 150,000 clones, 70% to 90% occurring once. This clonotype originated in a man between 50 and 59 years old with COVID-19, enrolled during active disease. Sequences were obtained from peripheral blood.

Here the CDR3 reads CASSLRQGEGYEQYF. DNA of the CDR3: TGTGCCAGCAGCTTACGACAGGGGGAAGGGTACGAGCAGTACTTC. The rearrangement joins TRBV11-2 to TRBJ2-7; TRBD1 agrees at 9 bases. With V trimmed by 2 bases and J by 4 bases, 6 bases remained unmatched. CDR1 is SGHAT, CDR2 FQNNGV, per germline. The CDR3 contains 15 residues.